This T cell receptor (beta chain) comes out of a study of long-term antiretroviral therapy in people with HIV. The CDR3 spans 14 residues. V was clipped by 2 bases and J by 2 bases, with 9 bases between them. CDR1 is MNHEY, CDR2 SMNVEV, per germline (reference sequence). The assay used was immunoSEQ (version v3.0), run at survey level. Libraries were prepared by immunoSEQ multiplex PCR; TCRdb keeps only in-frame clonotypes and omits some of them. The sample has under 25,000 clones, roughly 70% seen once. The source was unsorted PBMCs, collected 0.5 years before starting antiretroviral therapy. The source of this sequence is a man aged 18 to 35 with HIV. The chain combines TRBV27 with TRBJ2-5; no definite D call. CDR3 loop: CASSLVGRQETQYF. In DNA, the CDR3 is TGTGCCAGCAGTTTAGTTGGCAGACAAGAGACCCAGTACTTC.